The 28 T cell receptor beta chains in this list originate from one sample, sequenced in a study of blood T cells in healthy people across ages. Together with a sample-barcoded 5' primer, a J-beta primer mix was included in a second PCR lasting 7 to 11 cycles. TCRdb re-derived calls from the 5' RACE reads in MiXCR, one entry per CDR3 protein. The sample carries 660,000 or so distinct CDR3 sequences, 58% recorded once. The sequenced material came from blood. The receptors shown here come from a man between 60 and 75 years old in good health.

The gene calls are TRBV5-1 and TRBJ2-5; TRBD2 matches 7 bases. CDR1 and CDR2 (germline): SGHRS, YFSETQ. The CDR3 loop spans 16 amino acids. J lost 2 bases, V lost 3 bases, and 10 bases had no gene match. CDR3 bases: TGCGCCAGCAGCTCGGGGACTATGGCTGCACAAGAGACCCAGTACTTC. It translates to CASSSGTMAAQETQYF. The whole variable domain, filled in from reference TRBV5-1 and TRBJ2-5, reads KAGVTQTPRYLIKTRGQQVTLSCSPISGHRSVSWYQQTPGQGLQFLFEYFSETQRNKGNFPGRFSGRQFSNSRSEMNVSTLELGDSALYLCASSSGTMAAQETQYFGPGTRLLVL.

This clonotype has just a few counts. The CDR3 protein is CSVEDPGTREKLFF. The DNA of the CDR3 is TGCAGCGTTGAAGATCCCGGGACGAGGGAAAAACTGTTTTTT. The V gene is TRBV29-1, the J gene TRBJ1-4, with D possibly TRBD1 on 5 matching bases. The V and J ends lost 0 bases and 8 bases respectively, with 13 bases between them. The CDR3 is 14 residues long. Germline-derived CDR1 and CDR2 are SQVTM and ANQGSEA. Drawing the rest from reference TRBV29-1 and TRBJ1-4, the complete variable domain is SAVISQKPSRDICQRGTSLTIQCQVDSQVTMMFWYRQQPGQSLTLIATANQGSEATYESGFVIDKFPISRPNLTFSTLTVSNMSPEDSSIYLCSVEDPGTREKLFFGSGTQLSVL.

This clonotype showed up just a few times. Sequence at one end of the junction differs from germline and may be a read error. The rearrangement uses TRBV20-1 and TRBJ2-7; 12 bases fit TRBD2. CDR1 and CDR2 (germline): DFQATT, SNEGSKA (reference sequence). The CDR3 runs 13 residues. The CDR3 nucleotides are TGCGGTGCTAGCGGGGGGGGCCCCTACGAGCAGTACTTC. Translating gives CGASGGGPYEQYF.

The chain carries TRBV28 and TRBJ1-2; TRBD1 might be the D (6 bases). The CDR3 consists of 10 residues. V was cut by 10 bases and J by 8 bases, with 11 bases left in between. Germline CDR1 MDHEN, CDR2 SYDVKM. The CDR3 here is CATSGEGYTF. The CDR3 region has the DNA TGTGCCACCTCAGGGGAGGGCTACACCTTC.

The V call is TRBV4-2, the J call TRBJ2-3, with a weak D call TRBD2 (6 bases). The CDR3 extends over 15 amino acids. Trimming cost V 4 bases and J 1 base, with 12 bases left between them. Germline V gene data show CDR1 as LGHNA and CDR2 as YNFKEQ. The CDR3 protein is CASSLRLGRTDTQYF. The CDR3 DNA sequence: TGTGCCAGCAGCCTCCGACTAGGTCGCACAGATACGCAGTATTTT.

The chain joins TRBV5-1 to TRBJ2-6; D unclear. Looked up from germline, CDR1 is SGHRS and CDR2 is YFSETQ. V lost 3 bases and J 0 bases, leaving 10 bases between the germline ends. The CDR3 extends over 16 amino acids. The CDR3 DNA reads TGCGCCAGCAGCTCCCCAACATCCTCTGGGGCCAACGTCCTGACTTTC. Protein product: CASSSPTSSGANVLTF.

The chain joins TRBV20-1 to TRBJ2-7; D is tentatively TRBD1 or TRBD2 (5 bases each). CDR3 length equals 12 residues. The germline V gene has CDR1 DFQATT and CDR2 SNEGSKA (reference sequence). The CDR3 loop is CSGARDHYEQYF. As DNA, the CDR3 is TGCAGCGGAGCCAGGGACCACTACGAGCAGTACTTC.

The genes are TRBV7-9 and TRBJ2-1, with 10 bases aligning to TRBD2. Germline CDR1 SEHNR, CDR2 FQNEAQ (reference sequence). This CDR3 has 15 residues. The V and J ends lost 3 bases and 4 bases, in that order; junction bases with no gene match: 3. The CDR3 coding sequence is TGTGCCAGCAGCTTTAGCGGGGGGATGTACAATGAGCAGTTCTTC. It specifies CASSFSGGMYNEQFF. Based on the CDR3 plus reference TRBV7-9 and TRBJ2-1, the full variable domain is DTGVSQNPRHKITKRGQNVTFRCDPISEHNRLYWYRQTLGQGPEFLTYFQNEAQLEKSRLLSDRFSAERPKGSFSTLEIQRTEQGDSAMYLCASSFSGGMYNEQFFGPGTRLTVL.

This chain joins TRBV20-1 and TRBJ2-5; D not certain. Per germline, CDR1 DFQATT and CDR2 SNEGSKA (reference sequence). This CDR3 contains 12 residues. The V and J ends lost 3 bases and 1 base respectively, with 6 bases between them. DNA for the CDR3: TGCAGTGCTAGCGGAGCCCAAGAGACCCAGTACTTC. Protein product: CSASGAQETQYF.

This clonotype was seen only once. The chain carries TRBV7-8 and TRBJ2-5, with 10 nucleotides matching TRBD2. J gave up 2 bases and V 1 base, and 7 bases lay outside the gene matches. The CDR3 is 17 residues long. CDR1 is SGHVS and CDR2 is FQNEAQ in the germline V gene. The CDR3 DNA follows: TGTGCCAGCAGCTTAGACCCGGCACTAGCGGGGCAAGAGACCCAGTACTTC. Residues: CASSLDPALAGQETQYF.

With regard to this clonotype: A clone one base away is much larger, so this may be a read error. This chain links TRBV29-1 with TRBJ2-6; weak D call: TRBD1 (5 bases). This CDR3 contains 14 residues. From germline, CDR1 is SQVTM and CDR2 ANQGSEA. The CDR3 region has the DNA TGCAGCGCTACGACAGACTCTGGGGCCAACATCCTGACTTTC. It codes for CSATTDSGANILTF.

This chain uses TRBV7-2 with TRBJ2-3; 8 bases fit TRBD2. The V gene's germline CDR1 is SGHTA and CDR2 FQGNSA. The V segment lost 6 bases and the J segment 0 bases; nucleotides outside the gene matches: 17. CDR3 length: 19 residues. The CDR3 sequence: CASRGRAGGHPGSTDTQYF. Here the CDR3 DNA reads TGTGCCAGCAGGGGCAGGGCGGGGGGCCACCCTGGAAGCACAGATACGCAGTATTTT. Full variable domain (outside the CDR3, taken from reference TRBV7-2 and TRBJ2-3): GAGVSQSPSNKVTEKGKDVELRCDPISGHTALYWYRQSLGQGLEFLIYFQGNSAPDKSGLPSDRFSAERTGGSVSTLTIQRTQQEDSAVYLCASRGRAGGHPGSTDTQYFGPGTRLTVL.

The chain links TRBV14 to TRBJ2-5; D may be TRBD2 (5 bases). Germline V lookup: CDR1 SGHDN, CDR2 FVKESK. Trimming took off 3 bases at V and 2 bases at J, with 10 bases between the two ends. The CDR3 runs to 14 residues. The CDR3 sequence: CASSQVRGQETQYF. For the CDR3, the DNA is TGTGCCAGCAGCCAGGTTCGGGGACAAGAGACCCAGTACTTC.

As DNA, the CDR3 is TGCGCCAGCAGCGAAACGAGCGCTTACAATGAGCAGTTCTTC. It codes for CASSETSAYNEQFF. V gene TRBV5-1 combines with J gene TRBJ2-1, with no clear D. The germline V and J ends were trimmed by 4 bases and 4 bases, with 12 bases remaining between them. CDR1 is SGHRS, CDR2 YFSETQ, per germline. This CDR3 has 14 amino acids.

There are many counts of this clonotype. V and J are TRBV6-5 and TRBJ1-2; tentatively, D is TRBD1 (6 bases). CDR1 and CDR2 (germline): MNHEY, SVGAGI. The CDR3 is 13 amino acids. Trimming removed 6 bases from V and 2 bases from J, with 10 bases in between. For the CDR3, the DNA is TGTGCCAGCAGGGCAGACAGGAACTATGGCTACACCTTC. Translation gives CASRADRNYGYTF.

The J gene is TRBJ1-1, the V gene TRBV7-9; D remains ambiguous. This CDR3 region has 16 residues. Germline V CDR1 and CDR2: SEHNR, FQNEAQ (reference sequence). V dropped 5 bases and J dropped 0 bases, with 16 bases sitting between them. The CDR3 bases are TGTGCCAGCAGCGTGCGTGGAGCATCCATGAACACTGAAGCTTTCTTT. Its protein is CASSVRGASMNTEAFF. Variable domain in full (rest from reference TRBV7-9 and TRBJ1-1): DTGVSQNPRHKITKRGQNVTFRCDPISEHNRLYWYRQTLGQGPEFLTYFQNEAQLEKSRLLSDRFSAERPKGSFSTLEIQRTEQGDSAMYLCASSVRGASMNTEAFFGQGTRLTVV.

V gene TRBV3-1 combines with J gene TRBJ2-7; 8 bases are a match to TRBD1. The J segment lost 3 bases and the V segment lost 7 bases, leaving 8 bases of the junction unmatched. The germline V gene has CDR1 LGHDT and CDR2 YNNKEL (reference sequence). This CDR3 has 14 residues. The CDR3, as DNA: TGTGCCAGCACCAGCCAGGGGGCCTACTACGAGCAGTACTTC. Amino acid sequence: CASTSQGAYYEQYF.

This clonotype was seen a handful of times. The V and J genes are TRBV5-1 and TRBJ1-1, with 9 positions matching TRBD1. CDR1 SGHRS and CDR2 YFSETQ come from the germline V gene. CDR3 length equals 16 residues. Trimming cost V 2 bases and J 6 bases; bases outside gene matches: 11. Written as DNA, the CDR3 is TGCGCCAGCAGCTTTTCGGGACAGGGTAGCAGGGCTGAAGCTTTCTTT. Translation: CASSFSGQGSRAEAFF.

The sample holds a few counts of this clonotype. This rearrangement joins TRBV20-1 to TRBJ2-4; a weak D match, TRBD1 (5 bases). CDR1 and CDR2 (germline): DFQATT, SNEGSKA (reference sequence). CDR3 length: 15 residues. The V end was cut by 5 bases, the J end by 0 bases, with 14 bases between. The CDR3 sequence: CSAQGRDLAKNIQYF. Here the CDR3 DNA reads TGCAGTGCTCAGGGCCGAGACCTAGCCAAAAACATTCAGTACTTC.

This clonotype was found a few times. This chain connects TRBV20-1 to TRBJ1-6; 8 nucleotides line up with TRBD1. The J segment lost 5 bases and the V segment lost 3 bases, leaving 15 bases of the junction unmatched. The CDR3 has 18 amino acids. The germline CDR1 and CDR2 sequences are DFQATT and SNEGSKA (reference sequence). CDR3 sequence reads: CSASITLGTGQDNSPLHF. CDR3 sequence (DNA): TGCAGTGCTAGCATCACATTGGGAACGGGACAGGATAATTCACCCCTCCACTTT.

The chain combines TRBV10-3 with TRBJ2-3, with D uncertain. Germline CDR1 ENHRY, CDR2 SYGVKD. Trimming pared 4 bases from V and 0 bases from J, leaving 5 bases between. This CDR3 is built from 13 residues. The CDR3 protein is CAISGPSTDTQYF. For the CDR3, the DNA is TGTGCCATCAGTGGCCCCAGCACAGATACGCAGTATTTT.

The CDR3 DNA reads TGTGCCACCACAAGGGAGGGCACAGATACGCAGTATTTT. It is translated as CATTREGTDTQYF. The J gene is TRBJ2-3, the V gene TRBV7-9; D perhaps matches TRBD2 (6 bases). The V end was cut by 10 bases, the J end by 1 base, with 12 bases between. CDR1 and CDR2 (germline): SEHNR, FQNEAQ (reference sequence). The CDR3 sequence is 13 residues long. Supplemented by reference TRBV7-9 and TRBJ2-3, the full variable domain reads DTGVSQNPRHKITKRGQNVTFRCDPISEHNRLYWYRQTLGQGPEFLTYFQNEAQLEKSRLLSDRFSAERPKGSFSTLEIQRTEQGDSAMYLCATTREGTDTQYFGPGTRLTVL.

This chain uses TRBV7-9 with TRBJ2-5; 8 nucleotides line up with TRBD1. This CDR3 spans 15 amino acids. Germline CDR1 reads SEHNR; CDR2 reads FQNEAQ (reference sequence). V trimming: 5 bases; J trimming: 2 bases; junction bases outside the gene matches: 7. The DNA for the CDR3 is TGTGCCAGCAGCAAAGGACAGGGCGGACAAGAGACCCAGTACTTC. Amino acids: CASSKGQGGQETQYF.

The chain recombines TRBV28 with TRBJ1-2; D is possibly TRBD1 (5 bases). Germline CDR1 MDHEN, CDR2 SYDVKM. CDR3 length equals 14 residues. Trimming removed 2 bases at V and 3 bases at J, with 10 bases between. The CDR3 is CASSLAGMDYGYTF. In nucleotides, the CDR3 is TGTGCCAGCAGTTTAGCAGGGATGGACTATGGCTACACCTTC.

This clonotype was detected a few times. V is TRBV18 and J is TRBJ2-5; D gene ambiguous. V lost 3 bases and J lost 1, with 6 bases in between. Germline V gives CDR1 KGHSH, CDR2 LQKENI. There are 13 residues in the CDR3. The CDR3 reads CASSPYTQETQYF. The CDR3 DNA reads TGTGCCAGCTCACCTTACACCCAAGAGACCCAGTACTTC.

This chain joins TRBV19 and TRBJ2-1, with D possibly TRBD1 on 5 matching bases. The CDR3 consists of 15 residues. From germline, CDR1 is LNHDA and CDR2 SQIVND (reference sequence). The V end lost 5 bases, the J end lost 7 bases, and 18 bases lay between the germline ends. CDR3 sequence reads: CASSPRKGRINEQFF. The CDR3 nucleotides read TGTGCCAGTAGTCCCCGGAAGGGGCGTATAAATGAGCAGTTCTTC.

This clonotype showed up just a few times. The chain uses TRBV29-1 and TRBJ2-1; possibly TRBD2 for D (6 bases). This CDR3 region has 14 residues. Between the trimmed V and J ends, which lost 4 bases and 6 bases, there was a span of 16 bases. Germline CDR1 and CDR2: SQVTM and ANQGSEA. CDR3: CSVVRPYGGNEQFF. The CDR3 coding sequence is TGCAGCGTTGTTCGACCATACGGGGGCAATGAGCAGTTCTTC.

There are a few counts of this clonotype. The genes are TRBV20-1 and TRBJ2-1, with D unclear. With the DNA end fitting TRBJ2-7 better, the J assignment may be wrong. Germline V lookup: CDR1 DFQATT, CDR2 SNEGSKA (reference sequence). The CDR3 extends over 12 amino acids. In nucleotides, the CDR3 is TGCAGTGCTAGAGGCCTCTACAATGAGCAGTACTTC. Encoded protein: CSARGLYNEQYF.